The 14 T cell receptor beta chains below all came from one sample that was sequenced in a study of cytomegalovirus exposure and HLA in healthy donors. A multiplex PCR was run with 60 Vbeta primers and 13 Jbeta primers. Some clones are missing from TCRdb's copy, which holds only in-frame ones; the method was immunoSEQ multiplex PCR. The sample holds 100,000 to 150,000 clones, 76% seen once. Sequencing was performed on PBMCs. Receptors were obtained from a female donor in good health and CMV-seropositive.

This clone has more than one count but fewer than ten. V usage is TRBV5-1 and J usage is TRBJ1-1, with 11 bases identical to TRBD1. V was pared by 3 bases and J by 4 bases, with 2 bases of the junction left unmatched. This CDR3 has 14 amino acids. Per the germline V gene, CDR1 is SGHRS and CDR2 is YFSETQ. The CDR3 loop reads CASSSGTGGTEAFF. CDR3 coding DNA: TGCGCCAGCAGCTCCGGGACAGGGGGCACTGAAGCTTTCTTT.

This clone turned up a few times. This chain uses TRBV5-1 with TRBJ1-1, with D tentatively TRBD1 (5 bases). V was trimmed by 0 bases and J by 5 bases, leaving 14 bases between them. The germline V gene has CDR1 SGHRS and CDR2 YFSETQ. The CDR3 extends over 15 amino acids. CDR3 protein: CASSLDAGKGTEAFF. The CDR3 coding sequence is TGCGCCAGCAGCTTGGATGCAGGGAAGGGGACTGAAGCTTTCTTT.

This chain joins TRBV27 and TRBJ2-2; 10 positions agree with TRBD2. V gave up 4 bases and J gave up 5 bases; unmatched junction bases: 4. The germline V gene encodes CDR1 MNHEY and CDR2 SMNVEV (reference sequence). This CDR3 comprises 15 residues. In DNA, the CDR3 is TGTGCCAGCAGTTGGCTAGCGGGAGCTACCGGGGAGCTGTTTTTT. This codes for CASSWLAGATGELFF.

The rearrangement joins TRBV5-4 to TRBJ2-3; TRBD2 agrees at 14 bases. V shed 4 bases and J 4 bases; nucleotides not matched to a gene: 8. The length of the CDR3 is 17 residues. Germline V lookup: CDR1 SGHNT, CDR2 YYREEE (reference sequence). The CDR3 bases are TGTGCCAGCAGCGGACTAGCGGGGGGCGGCGTTGCAGATACGCAGTATTTT. Translation gives CASSGLAGGGVADTQYF.

V gene TRBV7-2 combines with J gene TRBJ1-2; D ambiguous. The CDR3 extends over 15 amino acids. Trimming left V 5 bases short and J 7 bases short, with 20 bases between. The germline gives CDR1 SGHTA, CDR2 FQGNSA. This chain's CDR3 is CASSPSPGRPSGYTF. CDR3 sequence (DNA): TGTGCCAGCAGCCCCTCACCTGGCAGGCCCAGTGGCTACACCTTC.

The chain has TRBV19 and TRBJ2-2, with D tentatively TRBD1 (6 bases). The CDR3 contains 15 residues. V lost 5 bases and J lost 2, with 12 bases in between. CDR1 and CDR2 (germline): LNHDA, SQIVND (reference sequence). CDR3: CASSAAGDNTGELFF. CDR3 nucleotides: TGTGCCAGTAGTGCGGCAGGGGATAACACCGGGGAGCTGTTTTTT.

This chain joins TRBV18 and TRBJ1-5; 8 nucleotides agree with TRBD1. The CDR3 contains 17 residues. With V trimmed by 4 bases and J by 2 bases, 10 bases remained unmatched. Germline V gene lookup returns CDR1 KGHSH and CDR2 LQKENI. CDR3 sequence (DNA): TGTGCCAGCTCACGCTACGACAGGGGTGTTGGCAATCAGCCCCAGCATTTT. Protein: CASSRYDRGVGNQPQHF.

The chain joins TRBV27 to TRBJ2-7, with TRBD1 as a possible D gene (6 bases). Trimming stripped 5 bases from V and 1 base from J, with 15 bases between. CDR3 size: 15 residues. Per germline, CDR1 MNHEY and CDR2 SMNVEV (reference sequence). The CDR3 DNA reads TGTGCCAGCAGTCTAGGGGCAGGGGAGTCCTACGAGCAGTACTTC. Translating gives CASSLGAGESYEQYF.

V gene TRBV7-3 combines with J gene TRBJ1-6, with D perhaps matching TRBD1 (6 bases). Germline V gene lookup returns CDR1 SGHTA and CDR2 FQGTGA. The CDR3 is made up of 16 amino acids. V gave up 5 bases and J gave up 0 bases, with 11 bases separating them. The CDR3 reads CASSQTGSSYNSPLHF. In nucleotides, the CDR3 is TGTGCCAGCAGCCAGACAGGAAGCTCCTATAATTCACCCCTCCACTTT.

The chain recombines TRBV9 with TRBJ2-3; 7 nucleotides match TRBD2. Germline V CDR1 and CDR2: SGDLS, YYNGEE. This CDR3 is built from 15 residues. V dropped 0 bases and J dropped 4; count of bases not matched to a gene: 5. This CDR3 is CASSVGGSYADTQYF. As DNA, the CDR3 is TGTGCCAGCAGCGTAGGCGGGAGCTACGCAGATACGCAGTATTTT.

The V and J genes are TRBV19 and TRBJ2-7, with TRBD1 matching 7 bases. The CDR3 runs 13 residues. CDR1 and CDR2 (germline): LNHDA, SQIVND (reference sequence). The ends lost 6 bases at V and 3 bases at J; junction bases unmatched: 5. In DNA form, the CDR3 reads TGTGCCAGTAGCAAGGGACAGCTCTACGAGCAGTACTTC. Encoded protein: CASSKGQLYEQYF.

This clone appeared a single time. The rearrangement joins TRBV5-1 to TRBJ2-5; 8 bases line up with TRBD2. CDR1 and CDR2 from the germline V gene are SGHRS and YFSETQ. The V segment lost 4 bases and the J segment 4 bases; nucleotides outside the gene matches: 15. The CDR3 is 17 residues long. For the CDR3, the DNA is TGCGCCAGCAGCCCGACAATCCGGGGGGGCTGGGGAGAGACCCAGTACTTC. Translated: CASSPTIRGGWGETQYF.

Written as DNA, the CDR3 is TGTGCCAGCAGCTTATCGGCGGGAGGCGAGCAGTACTTC. It translates to CASSLSAGGEQYF. This chain links TRBV7-9 with TRBJ2-7, with 8 nucleotides matching TRBD2. The CDR3 is 13 amino acids. Per germline, CDR1 SEHNR and CDR2 FQNEAQ (reference sequence). V lost 2 bases to trimming and J lost 6 bases; unmatched junction nucleotides: 3. The full variable domain, completed using reference TRBV7-9 and TRBJ2-7, is DTGVSQNPRHKITKRGQNVTFRCDPISEHNRLYWYRQTLGQGPEFLTYFQNEAQLEKSRLLSDRFSAERPKGSFSTLEIQRTEQGDSAMYLCASSLSAGGEQYFGPGTRLTVT.

The gene calls are TRBV18 and TRBJ2-5; no reliable D call. The CDR3 contains 13 residues. Germline-derived CDR1 and CDR2 are KGHSH and LQKENI. V lost 5 bases, J lost 0 bases, and 7 bases lay in between. Here the CDR3 reads CASSGPDQETQYF. The CDR3 DNA follows: TGTGCCAGCTCAGGTCCGGACCAAGAGACCCAGTACTTC.